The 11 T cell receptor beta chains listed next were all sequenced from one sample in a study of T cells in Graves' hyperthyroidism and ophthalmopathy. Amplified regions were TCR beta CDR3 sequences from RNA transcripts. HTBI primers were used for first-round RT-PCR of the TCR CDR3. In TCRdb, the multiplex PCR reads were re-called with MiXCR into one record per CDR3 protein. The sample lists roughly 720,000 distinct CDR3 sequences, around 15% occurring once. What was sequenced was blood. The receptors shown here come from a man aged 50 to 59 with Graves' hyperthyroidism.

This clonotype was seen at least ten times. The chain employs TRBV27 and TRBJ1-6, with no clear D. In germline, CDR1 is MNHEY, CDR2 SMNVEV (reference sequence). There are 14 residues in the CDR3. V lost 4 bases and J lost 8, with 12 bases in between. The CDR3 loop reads CASSSHGRYSPLHF. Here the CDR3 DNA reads TGTGCCAGCAGTTCGCACGGACGTTATTCACCCCTCCACTTT.

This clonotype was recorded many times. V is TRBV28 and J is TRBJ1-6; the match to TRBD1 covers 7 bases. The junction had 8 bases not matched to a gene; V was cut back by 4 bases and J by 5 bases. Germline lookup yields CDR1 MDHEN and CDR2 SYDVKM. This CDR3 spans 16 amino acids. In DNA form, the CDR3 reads TGTGCCAGCAGTTGGAACAGGGGTATAAATAATTCACCCCTCCACTTT. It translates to CASSWNRGINNSPLHF.

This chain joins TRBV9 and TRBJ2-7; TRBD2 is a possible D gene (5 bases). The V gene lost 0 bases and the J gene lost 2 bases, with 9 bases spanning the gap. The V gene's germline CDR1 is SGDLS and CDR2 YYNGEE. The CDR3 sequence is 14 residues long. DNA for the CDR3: TGTGCCAGCAGCGTAGATGGAGGAGCCTACGAGCAGTACTTC. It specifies CASSVDGGAYEQYF.

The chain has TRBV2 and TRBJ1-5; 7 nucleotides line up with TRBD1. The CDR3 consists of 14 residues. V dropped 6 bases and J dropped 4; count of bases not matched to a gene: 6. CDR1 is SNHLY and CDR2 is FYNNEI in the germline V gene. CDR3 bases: TGTGCCAGCAGACCGACAGGGCCAAATCAGCCCCAGCATTTT. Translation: CASRPTGPNQPQHF.

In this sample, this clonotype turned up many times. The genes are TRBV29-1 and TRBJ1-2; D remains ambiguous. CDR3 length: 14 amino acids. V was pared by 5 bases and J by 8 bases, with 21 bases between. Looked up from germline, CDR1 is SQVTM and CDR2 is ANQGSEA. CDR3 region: CSVYGPPAFYGYTF. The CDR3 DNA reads TGCAGCGTTTACGGACCTCCCGCCTTCTACGGCTACACCTTC.

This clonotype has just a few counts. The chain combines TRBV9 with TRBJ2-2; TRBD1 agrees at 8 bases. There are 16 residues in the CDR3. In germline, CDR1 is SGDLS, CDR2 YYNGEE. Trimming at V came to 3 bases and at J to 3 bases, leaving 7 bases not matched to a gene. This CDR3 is CASSAGQGIYTGELFF. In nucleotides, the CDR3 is TGTGCCAGCAGCGCAGGACAGGGTATCTACACCGGGGAGCTGTTTTTT.

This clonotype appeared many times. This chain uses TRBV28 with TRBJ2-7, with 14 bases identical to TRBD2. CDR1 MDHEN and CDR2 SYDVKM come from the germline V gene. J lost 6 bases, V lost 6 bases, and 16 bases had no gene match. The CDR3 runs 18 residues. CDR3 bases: TGTGCCAGCAGCGCACGGACTAGCGGGAGGTCACTGGGCTTCGAGCAGTACTTC. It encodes CASSARTSGRSLGFEQYF.

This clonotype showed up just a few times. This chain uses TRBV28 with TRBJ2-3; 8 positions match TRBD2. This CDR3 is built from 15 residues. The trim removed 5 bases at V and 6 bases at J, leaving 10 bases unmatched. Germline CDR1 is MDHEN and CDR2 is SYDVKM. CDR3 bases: TGTGCCAGCAGTCCAGCGGGAGTTGAGTCCGATACGCAGTATTTT. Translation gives CASSPAGVESDTQYF.

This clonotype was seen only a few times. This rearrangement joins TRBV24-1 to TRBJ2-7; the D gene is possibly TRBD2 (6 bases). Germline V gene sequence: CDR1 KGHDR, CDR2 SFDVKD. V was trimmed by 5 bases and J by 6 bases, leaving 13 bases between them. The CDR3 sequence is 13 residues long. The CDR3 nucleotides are TGTGCCACCAGTGTCGGGGCGGGATCCGAGCAGTACTTC. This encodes CATSVGAGSEQYF.

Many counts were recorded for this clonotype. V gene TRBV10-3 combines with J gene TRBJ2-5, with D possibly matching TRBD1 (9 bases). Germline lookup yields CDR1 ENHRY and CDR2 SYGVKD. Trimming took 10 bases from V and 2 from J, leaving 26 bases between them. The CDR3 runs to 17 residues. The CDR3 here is CATSPGQGSGGQETQYF. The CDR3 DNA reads TGTGCCACTTCGCCGGGACAGGGAAGCGGGGGACAAGAGACCCAGTACTTC.

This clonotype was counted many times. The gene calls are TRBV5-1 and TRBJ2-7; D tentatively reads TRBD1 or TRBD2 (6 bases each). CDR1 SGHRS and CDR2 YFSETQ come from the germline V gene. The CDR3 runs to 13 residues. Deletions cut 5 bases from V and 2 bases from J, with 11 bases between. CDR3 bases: TGCGCCAGCAGGGGAGGACAGACCTACGAGCAGTACTTC. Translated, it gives CASRGGQTYEQYF.